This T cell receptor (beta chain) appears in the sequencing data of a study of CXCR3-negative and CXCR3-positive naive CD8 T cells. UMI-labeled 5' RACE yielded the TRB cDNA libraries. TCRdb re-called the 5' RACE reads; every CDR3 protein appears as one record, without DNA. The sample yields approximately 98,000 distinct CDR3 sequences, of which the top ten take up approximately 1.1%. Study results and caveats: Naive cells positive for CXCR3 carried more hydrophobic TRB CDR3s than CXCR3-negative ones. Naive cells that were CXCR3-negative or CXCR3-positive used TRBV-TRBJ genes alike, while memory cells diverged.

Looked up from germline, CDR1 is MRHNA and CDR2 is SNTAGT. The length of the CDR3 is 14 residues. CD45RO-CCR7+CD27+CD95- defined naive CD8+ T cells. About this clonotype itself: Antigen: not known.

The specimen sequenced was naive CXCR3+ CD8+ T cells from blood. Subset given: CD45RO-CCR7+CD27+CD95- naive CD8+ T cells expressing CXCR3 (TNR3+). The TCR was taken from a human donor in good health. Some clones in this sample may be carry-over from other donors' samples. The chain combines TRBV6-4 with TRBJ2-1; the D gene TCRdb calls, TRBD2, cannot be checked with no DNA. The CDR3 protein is CASSLRAVYNEQFF.